The entry that follows covers one T cell receptor (beta chain) sequence. The V and J ends lost 11 bases and 0 bases respectively, with 24 bases between them. The germline V gene encodes CDR1 LNHDA and CDR2 SQIVND (reference sequence). CDR3 length: 17 amino acids. Authors' methods: The assay estimated nucleated cells by amplifying reference gene primers. Clones were read by immunoSEQ multiplex PCR, and TCRdb kept only the in-frame ones, dropping some. V, J and clone size were drawn from that table, and D and trimming were deduced from the DNA. The sample has a few hundred thousand clones, over 75% seen once. Individuals aged roughly 18 to 95 years were recruited from around 22 US areas. The data were obtained in a study of blood T cell repertoires in COVID-19.

The gene calls are TRBV19 and TRBJ2-3; the D gene is possibly TRBD2 (6 bases). The sample comprised PBMCs or T cells enriched from blood (not recorded which). The sequence derives from a woman aged 40 to 55 who had recovered from COVID-19. The CDR3 DNA sequence: TGTGCCGGCCTCTGGATGGGGGAGGAGCCGAGCACAGATACGCAGTATTTT. This translates into CAGLWMGEEPSTDTQYF.